These 16 T cell receptor beta chains originate from one sample sequenced in a study of cytomegalovirus exposure and HLA in healthy donors. Both 60 Vbeta primers and 13 Jbeta primers went into the PCR. Profiling relied on immunoSEQ multiplex PCR, and the TCRdb table lists in-frame clones only, not all of them. The sample yields some 120,000 clones, approximately 78% seen once. The sequenced sample was PBMCs. These TCRs come from a man aged 30 to 45 in good health and CMV-seropositive.

The chain uses TRBV9 and TRBJ2-6; D is unclear. The V gene's germline CDR1 is SGDLS and CDR2 YYNGEE. V lost 6 bases and J lost 0, with 10 bases in between. The CDR3 sequence is 15 residues long. The CDR3 region has the DNA TGTGCCAGCACCCACCAGGACTCTGGGGCCAACGTCCTGACTTTC. Encoded protein: CASTHQDSGANVLTF.

The rearrangement joins TRBV7-8 to TRBJ2-1, with 10 bases fitting TRBD2. This CDR3 has 17 amino acids. Germline V gene lookup returns CDR1 SGHVS and CDR2 FQNEAQ. V gave up 1 base and J gave up 1 base; unmatched junction bases: 4. CDR3 sequence: CASSLEPSGRSYNEQFF. CDR3 nucleotides: TGTGCCAGCAGCTTAGAACCTAGCGGGAGATCCTACAATGAGCAGTTCTTC. Supplemented by reference TRBV7-8 and TRBJ2-1, the full variable domain reads GAGVSQSPRYKVAKRGQDVALRCDPISGHVSLFWYQQALGQGPEFLTYFQNEAQLDKSGLPSDRFFAERPEGSVSTLKIQRTQQEDSAVYLCASSLEPSGRSYNEQFFGPGTRLTVL.

The chain combines TRBV6-5 with TRBJ2-3; 10 nucleotides match TRBD1. CDR3 size: 15 residues. Unmatched junction bases numbered 2, after V lost 0 bases and J lost 5 bases. Germline V gives CDR1 MNHEY, CDR2 SVGAGI. This CDR3 reads CASSYSGTGVDTQYF. The CDR3 nucleotides are TGTGCCAGCAGTTACTCGGGGACAGGGGTAGATACGCAGTATTTT.

This clone was recorded once. The chain employs TRBV19 and TRBJ2-1; D gene uncertain. The CDR3 sequence is 14 residues long. The ends were cut back, 1 base at V and 5 bases at J, with 9 bases in the middle. Per germline, CDR1 LNHDA and CDR2 SQIVND (reference sequence). Written as DNA, the CDR3 is TGTGCCAGTAGTATAGGGGCATTAAACAATGAGCAGTTCTTC. It specifies CASSIGALNNEQFF.

Here the CDR3 reads CASSQGITGELFF. The CDR3 DNA reads TGCGCCAGCAGCCAAGGTATTACCGGGGAGCTGTTTTTT. The gene calls are TRBV4-3 and TRBJ2-2, with no clear D. Germline V gene lookup returns CDR1 LGHNA and CDR2 YSLEER. V was pared by 1 base and J by 5 bases, with 5 bases between. The CDR3 extends over 13 amino acids.

V and J are TRBV27 and TRBJ1-1; the D gene is possibly TRBD1 (6 bases). CDR1 and CDR2 (germline): MNHEY, SMNVEV (reference sequence). The CDR3 is 14 residues long. The V end was cut by 3 bases, the J end by 1 base, with 9 bases between. The CDR3 loop reads CASSFSDRNTEAFF. CDR3 coding DNA: TGTGCCAGCAGTTTCTCGGACAGGAACACTGAAGCTTTCTTT.

The chain links TRBV19 to TRBJ2-3, with 7 positions matching TRBD2. The CDR3 extends over 15 amino acids. V shed 3 bases, J shed 4 bases, and the junction held 7 bases outside the gene matches. Germline loops: CDR1 LNHDA, CDR2 SQIVND (reference sequence). CDR3 protein: CASSIRASGADTQYF. DNA for the CDR3: TGTGCCAGTAGTATCCGGGCTAGCGGAGCAGATACGCAGTATTTT.

The chain recombines TRBV6-5 with TRBJ1-4, with 7 positions matching TRBD1. V gave up 4 bases and J gave up 7 bases; unmatched junction bases: 9. Germline CDR1 is MNHEY and CDR2 is SVGAGI. There are 15 residues in the CDR3. Written as DNA, the CDR3 is TGTGCCAGCAGTTTCCGACAGGGAGCATTTGAAAAACTGTTTTTT. Translating gives CASSFRQGAFEKLFF.

The genes are TRBV21-1 and TRBJ2-7; TRBD1 is the table's D call, not checked against the DNA. TRBV21-1 is labeled a pseudogene. This CDR3 has 13 amino acids. The CDR3 sequence: CASSRDSPYEQYF. Here the CDR3 DNA reads TGTGCCAGCAGCCGGGACAGCCCCTACGAGCAGTACTTC.

The table lists this clone with a few counts. This chain uses TRBV4-3 with TRBJ2-7; maybe TRBD1 (6 bases). This CDR3 comprises 17 residues. Germline V gives CDR1 LGHNA, CDR2 YSLEER. Trimming took 0 bases from V and 2 from J, leaving 17 bases between them. The CDR3 DNA follows: TGCGCCAGCAGCCAAGAGGGGTTCGGGGCAGGGGCCTACGAGCAGTACTTC. Translating gives CASSQEGFGAGAYEQYF.

The chain couples TRBV5-1 to TRBJ2-3, with 9 bases fitting TRBD1. This CDR3 contains 14 residues. Germline loops: CDR1 SGHRS, CDR2 YFSETQ. V gave up 3 bases and J gave up 4 bases; unmatched junction bases: 3. In DNA form, the CDR3 reads TGCGCCAGCAGCTCGAGACAGGGGGCAGATACGCAGTATTTT. Protein product: CASSSRQGADTQYF. Full variable domain (outside the CDR3, taken from reference TRBV5-1 and TRBJ2-3): KAGVTQTPRYLIKTRGQQVTLSCSPISGHRSVSWYQQTPGQGLQFLFEYFSETQRNKGNFPGRFSGRQFSNSRSEMNVSTLELGDSALYLCASSSRQGADTQYFGPGTRLTVL.

The J gene is TRBJ2-7, the V gene TRBV6-7, with a weak D call TRBD1 (5 bases). TRBV6-7 is recorded as an ORF, its role being uncertain. Between the trimmed V and J ends, which lost 2 bases and 0 bases, there was a span of 17 bases. The CDR3 spans 17 residues. The CDR3 region has the DNA TGTGCCAGCAGTTACCCAGTCATGCAGGGAATCTCCTACGAGCAGTACTTC. It specifies CASSYPVMQGISYEQYF.

The table lists this clone with a few counts. The rearrangement uses TRBV14 and TRBJ2-7; a weak D match, TRBD1 (6 bases). V was cut by 4 bases and J by 0 bases, with 13 bases left in between. Germline V gene sequence: CDR1 SGHDN, CDR2 FVKESK. The CDR3 is made up of 15 amino acids. CDR3 sequence reads: CASSRLDSDSYEQYF. The CDR3 nucleotides read TGTGCCAGCAGCCGGTTGGACAGCGACTCCTACGAGCAGTACTTC.

The V call is TRBV4-3, the J call TRBJ2-3, with 7 nucleotides matching TRBD2. V shed 4 bases and J 2 bases; nucleotides not matched to a gene: 12. The CDR3 extends over 17 amino acids. Germline V gives CDR1 LGHNA, CDR2 YSLEER. DNA of the CDR3: TGCGCCAGCAGCCGGAGCGGGGCCGGGTCTCCCACAGATACGCAGTATTTT. Amino acid sequence: CASSRSGAGSPTDTQYF.

J is TRBJ2-5 and V is TRBV7-2; D is possibly TRBD1 (7 bases). From germline, CDR1 is SGHTA and CDR2 FQGNSA. The CDR3 length is 17 residues. V was cut by 4 bases and J by 2 bases, with 20 bases left in between. For the CDR3, the DNA is TGTGCCAGCAGCTCTCCCCACAGGGGAGGAAGGCAAGAGACCCAGTACTTC. This codes for CASSSPHRGGRQETQYF.

This clone was detected a few times. The chain joins TRBV21-1 to TRBJ2-2; the table's D call, TRBD2, was not checked against the DNA. TRBV21-1 is a pseudogene locus. The CDR3 extends over 13 amino acids. The CDR3 nucleotides are TGTGCCAGCAGCCCAGCGATGACCGGGGAGCTGTTTTTT. This encodes CASSPAMTGELFF.